This TCR beta chain was recovered during a study of human T cells and chemical hapten exposure. Study-wide background: Enrolled patients were predominantly female and had alopecia areata, totalis or universalis.

This clonotype came up a few times. The antigen remains undetermined. Per the study methods: Sample TCR counts, which ranged from roughly 20,000 to 750,000, had a median of 95,638. TCRdb called the RACE reads again in MiXCR, with one record for every CDR3 protein. The V and J calls were determined by TCRdb, not by the authors. The sample includes approximately 50,000 distinct CDR3 sequences, 8.5% to 10% seen only once; the top ten take approximately 10%. This CDR3 has 14 residues. Trimming left V 7 bases short and J 0 bases short, with 13 bases between. Germline V gene sequence: CDR1 MNHNS, CDR2 SASEGT. Regarding time point: pre-sensitization, week 0. Treatment described: therapeutic diphenylcyclopropenone sensitization with weekly scalp DPC. Extraction yielded total RNA from whole blood (unfractionated). Study-level findings and limits: There were significantly more large CDR3 similarity clusters among expanded TCRs than among controls.

The gene calls are TRBV6-1 and TRBJ2-7; D could derive from TRBD1 or TRBD2 (5 bases each). This material consisted of whole blood, taken in connection with sensitization to the hapten diphenylcyclopropenone (DPC). This TCR came from a woman in her thirties with alopecia areata. Some clones in this sample may be carry-over from other donors' samples. CDR3 DNA: TGTGCCAGCAAGCGGCGGACATACTCCTACGAGCAGTACTTC. The encoded protein is CASKRRTYSYEQYF.